This TCR beta chain was sequenced in a study of tumor-infiltrating lymphocytes in primary liver carcinoma. From roughly 0.45 ug total RNA, TCR beta cDNA was generated with a primer in the constant region. The TCR beta library was amplified through three nested multiplex PCR rounds in a modified ARM-PCR procedure. It was with TRBV1-TRBV30 forward primers and a C-beta reverse primer that the first two PCR rounds were run, at around 9 cycles each. TCRdb reprocessed the multiplex PCR reads with MiXCR, giving one entry per CDR3 protein. The profile covers about 320,000 distinct CDR3 sequences, with roughly three fifths appearing a single time and 17% taken by the ten largest. Blood RNA originated from unsorted whole blood, with germline DNA additionally extracted. Turning to this clonotype: One junction end does not reproduce the germline sequence, and a read error may be involved.

The CDR3 length is 13 residues. This receptor was identified in a woman in her twenties or thirties with primary liver carcinoma and hepatitis B virus infection. Sequencing used peripheral blood. V gene TRBV12-3 or TRBV12-4 combines with J gene TRBJ2-5; possibly TRBD2 for D (7 bases). The CDR3 nucleotides read TGTGTCAGCAGTCAGAGGGGGGGTGTGACCCAGTACTTC. Encoded protein: CVSSQRGGVTQYF.